This T cell receptor beta chain comes out of a study of cytomegalovirus exposure and HLA in healthy donors (dated by TCRdb to 2017 to 2019). About the investigation overall: According to an earlier analysis of 450 to 650 of the donors, about 180 million T cells yielded some 120 million unique TCR beta sequences and roughly 280 Gb of sequence data. An early release that covered about 640 HLA-typed donors contained approximately 320 gigabases of sequencing data and roughly 84 million unique TCR sequences. The genetic ancestry cluster associated with self-reported Caucasian donors included 81% of the 350 to 500 genotyped donors. The study was designed to test whether signatures of past pathogen exposure could be identified by cataloging public T cell receptors. The study used immunosequencing to profile the T cell repertoires of around 600 subjects and linked those repertoires to cytomegalovirus serostatus. A separate validation cohort of roughly 110 different subjects was used in addition to the roughly 620-subject first cohort. To predict cytomegalovirus infection status, the study combined high-throughput TCR immunosequencing, statistical association of individual TCRs with disease status, and machine learning. To study patterns of TCR occurrence, a later analysis re-analyzed previously published TCR beta repertoires from more than 550 donors and added high-resolution HLA genotyping. Rather than drawing on any new phenotypic data, the later analysis identified candidate immune exposures from TCR beta sequences and the way those sequences occurred across donors. In an earlier analysis of 500 to 650 of the donors, high-throughput TCR beta sequencing was used to judge whether each TCR beta V gene segment behaved as functional or pseudogenic. Donor age, sex, ethnicity and CMV serostatus were compiled together with the repertoire data. In a later genetic analysis, genome-wide SNP genotypes for about 55% of the roughly 700 donors were used, and that subset was treated as a discovery cohort. All discovery cohort repertoires had been generated on a single sequencing platform. HLA typing included class I and class II loci at four-digit resolution. The number of donors typed differed by locus, with roughly 629-640 for A, B, C, DRB1 and DQB1, 522 for DQA1, about 610 for DPA1, and 450 to 480 for DPB1. Roughly 5 DR-DQ haplotypes were handled as single units for association and clustering because linkage in the cohort was strong. On average, approximately 250,000 unique TCR beta nucleotide sequences were sequenced per donor among more than 350 genotyped donors of the cohort, with around 19% of those sequences being non-productive. Points the paper makes about the study in general: Across donors, most TCR sequences were observed very rarely, whereas some public TCRs were present in many individuals. Roughly uniform sequencing depth across donors was assumed in presence/absence analyses, although this assumption may not hold. When HLA alleles, especially DR and DQ, strongly co-occurred, TCR associations were difficult to assign to individual alleles. HLA typing was unavailable for some donors at each locus, so association tests used only the typed subset. In a later analysis, HLA-associated TCR beta chains showed more clonal expansion and lower generation probabilities than non-associated chains that were equally common. A later genetic analysis associated a missense DCLRE1C variant with V-gene and J-gene trimming of TCR beta chains, and an independent cohort replicated the association. In a later genetic analysis, fewer N-insertions in productive TCRs were reported among donors in an Asian-associated ancestry cluster than the roughly 640-donor mean. The study gave a list of under 200 TCR beta chains associated with cytomegalovirus. The sequencing pipeline was judged likely to have produced a cluster of highly shared sequence variants as a technical artifact. It was suggested by the authors that the approach could potentially be generalized to other disease states and immunological phenotypes. In vitro tests confirmed that a few of the cytomegalovirus-associated TCR beta chains recognize cytomegalovirus antigens. An earlier analysis of approximately 540 of the donors showed that most TCR beta V segments appeared in productive rearrangements either about 87% or about 30% of the time, which broadly matched IMGT annotations. In a later analysis, most CMV-associated TCR beta chains were found to appear HLA-restricted, with HLA associations seemingly driven largely by CMV exposure. In both the original and validation cohorts, the classifier was reported to diagnose cytomegalovirus status with high specificity and sensitivity. The 87-base-pair reads could not distinguish some IMGT-functional V segments, including TRBV6-2 and TRBV6-3, so those segments were excluded. Linkage disequilibrium might explain the correlated functional status among segregating V segments, but an unknown experimental factor could not be excluded. Over 15 rarely observed V segments, including chromosome 9 orphons, were excluded from the earlier analysis of just under 600 of the donors because counts were too low. According to a later analysis, parvovirus B19, influenza, CMV and Epstein-Barr virus appeared linked to several top co-occurrence clusters. In a later analysis, 16,951 TCR beta sequences were associated with specific HLA alleles at a false discovery rate of 0.05. Only TCR beta chains were sequenced in this cohort, and the absence of alpha or paired-chain data limited detectable features. In a later analysis, the rate of TCR association differed among HLA loci, with DRB1 alleles having the most associated TCRs and HLA-C alleles having the fewest. For the cohort, immune exposure information was limited to CMV serostatus. A further reported finding was that TCR beta sequences accurately predicted the HLA-A and HLA-B alleles for most subjects in the first cohort.

In total, roughly 710 healthy bone marrow donors made up the cohort. All cohort members were sampled while nominally healthy, although unrecorded immune exposures were likely present. The donor tested CMV seronegative and was one of the 352 seronegative cohort members. Each donor provided a peripheral blood sample, and peripheral blood mononuclear cells were used for TCR beta sequencing. The Qiagen DNeasy Blood Extraction Kit was used to extract genomic DNA from the blood cell samples. The library was built by means of the immunoSEQ multiplex PCR assay. A mixture of 60 forward primers for TCR Vbeta segments and 13 reverse primers for TCR Jbeta segments was used in the multiplex PCR. A multiplex PCR assay on genomic DNA amplified the CDR3 region of rearranged TCR beta genes. On the Illumina HiSeq System, the amplified TCR beta libraries were sequenced as 87-base-pair reads. In the source study's methods: In a later analysis, tens of millions of unique TCR beta chains were counted across the 500 to 850 repertoires, and about 10 million of these chains were shared by at least two donors. To remove PCR and sequencing errors, raw reads were error-corrected and collapsed into unique sequences using a nearest-neighbor algorithm that merged closely related sequences. Alignment of CDR3 sequences to IMGT reference sequences was used to assign V, D and J gene segments. Each retained sequence needed at least a six-nucleotide match to both a V gene segment and a J gene segment. A rearrangement counted as productive if the CDR3 had no stop codons and remained in frame with V and J, and every other rearrangement counted as non-productive. CDR3 was defined by IMGT convention, running from the second conserved V-encoded cysteine to the conserved J-encoded phenylalanine. The earlier analysis of approximately 500 of the donors excluded sequences that lacked an unambiguous match to a single V gene segment. An earlier analysis of some 610 of the donors called V segments functional above 56.7% productive rearrangements and segregating when the between-donor standard deviation exceeded 5%. A statistical classification framework was built to diagnose cytomegalovirus status from the catalog of TCR beta chain sequences. In a later analysis, V and J genes were assigned by comparing TCR nucleotide sequences against IMGT/GENE-DB human TR gene sequences. In a later analysis, CDR3 sequences and most-parsimonious VDJ recombination scenarios were assigned using the TCRdist pipeline. In a later analysis, every TCR beta chain was defined by the combination of its CDR3 amino acid sequence and its V-gene family, and reads without a unique V-gene family were dropped. In a later analysis, 450 to 600 highly shared, low-generation-probability nucleotide sequences were removed to address suspected cross-contamination and a sequencing artifact. A later analysis calculated a clonal expansion index for each public chain from normalized within-repertoire ranks of inferred template counts. Generation probabilities in a later analysis came from a VDJ recombination model fitted to out-of-frame rearrangements, and those results were checked against IGoR. A later analysis scored TCR-TCR, TCR-HLA and TCR-CMV co-occurrence with hypergeometric tests, applying a repertoire-size bias correction to TCR pairs. False discovery rates were estimated in a later analysis by permuting HLA or CMV assignments 20 times. A later analysis grouped co-occurring TCRs with DBSCAN, adding TCRdist sequence similarity when clustering within HLA-allele-positive subsets. Co-occurrence clustering excluded repertoires with fewer than 30,000 or more than 120,000 public chains, plus five with anomalous nucleotide sharing. TCRdb re-hosts the immuneACCESS table, in-frame sequences only. Its copies lack some clones; in the studies checked, an unresolved V gene accounts for under half of them, and the cause for the rest is not known. The V and J calls and the clone size are those of that table, but D and trimming were determined from the DNA. For this sample there are under 130,000 clones; about 83% appear just once. The ten largest make up roughly 6.1% of the sample.

The germline V gene gives CDR1 as MNHEY and CDR2 as SVGAGI. Deletion took 4 bases off V and 0 bases off J, with a span of 16 bases between the germline ends. Taken from cysteine to phenylalanine, the CDR3 has 16 residues. The sequence is cut down to CDR3 DNA, 48 bases in frame from base 1. As for this clone: What antigen it recognizes has not been identified. No much larger clone exists at a distance of one base, and base qualities are not known.

This TCR came from a man aged 18 to 30 in good health and CMV-seronegative. The chain uses TRBV6-5 and TRBJ2-7; the D gene is perhaps TRBD1, from 5 matching bases. Sequencing was carried out using PBMCs. The base sequence is TGTGCCAGCAGTTCCTTTGGGGCGGAAAGCTCCTACGAGCAGTACTTC. Translated, this is CASSSFGAESSYEQYF.